What follows are 20 T cell receptor beta chains derived from one specimen sequenced in a study of neoadjuvant anti-PD-1 for oral cavity cancer. Clones were sequenced by immunoSEQ multiplex PCR, and TCRdb holds only the in-frame ones, with some missing. Here the sample spans about 81,000 clones, about 80% being singletons. Sequencing used PBMCs, obtained before nivolumab (anti-PD-1) treatment. These receptors were obtained from a person aged 35-80 years with oral cavity squamous cell carcinoma.

This sequence joins TRBV28 and TRBJ2-7; D call uncertain. Trimming pared 3 bases from V and 3 bases from J, leaving 15 bases between. The CDR3 sequence is 15 residues long. CDR1 MDHEN and CDR2 SYDVKM come from the germline V gene. The CDR3, as DNA: TGTGCCAGCAGTTTCCACAGCCAAAAGGGCTACGAGCAGTACTTC. Its translation: CASSFHSQKGYEQYF.

The chain recombines TRBV5-4 with TRBJ2-2; TRBD2 agrees at 7 bases. This CDR3 has 15 amino acids. Looked up from germline, CDR1 is SGHNT and CDR2 is YYREEE (reference sequence). J was trimmed by 1 base and V by 4 bases; bases with no gene match: 4. The CDR3 DNA reads TGTGCCAGCAGCCCTAGCGGCCTGAACACCGGGGAGCTGTTTTTT. Amino acids: CASSPSGLNTGELFF.

The chain has TRBV5-1 and TRBJ2-3; D not certain. The length of the CDR3 is 14 residues. Germline V gene sequence: CDR1 SGHRS, CDR2 YFSETQ. The V gene lost 0 bases and the J gene lost 2 bases, with 7 bases spanning the gap. CDR3 bases: TGCGCCAGCAGCTTGGTCAGGCCCACAGATACGCAGTATTTT. Its translation: CASSLVRPTDTQYF. Variable domain in full (rest from reference TRBV5-1 and TRBJ2-3): KAGVTQTPRYLIKTRGQQVTLSCSPISGHRSVSWYQQTPGQGLQFLFEYFSETQRNKGNFPGRFSGRQFSNSRSEMNVSTLELGDSALYLCASSLVRPTDTQYFGPGTRLTVL.

The chain employs TRBV7-8 and TRBJ1-1; tentative D call: TRBD1 (6 bases). Looked up from germline, CDR1 is SGHVS and CDR2 is FQNEAQ. V was clipped by 6 bases and J by 1 base, with 6 bases between them. CDR3 size: 12 residues. In nucleotides, the CDR3 is TGTGCCAGCAGACAGGGGAACACTGAAGCTTTCTTT. Encoded protein: CASRQGNTEAFF.

Written as DNA, the CDR3 is TGTGCCTGGAGTTCCACAGGGACAGGGACGAGACAGCCCCAGCATTTT. Its translation: CAWSSTGTGTRQPQHF. This chain uses TRBV30 with TRBJ1-5; 9 nucleotides match TRBD1. Per the germline V gene, CDR1 is GTSNPN and CDR2 is SVGIG (reference sequence). V shed 2 bases, J shed 7 bases, and the junction held 12 bases outside the gene matches. This CDR3 region has 16 residues.

A remark on this clone: The same CDR3 arises from other DNA sequences in this sample as well. The V gene is TRBV19, the J gene TRBJ1-2, with TRBD1 as a possible D gene (5 bases). Between the trimmed V and J ends, which lost 5 bases and 8 bases, there was a span of 12 bases. The CDR3 sequence is 12 residues long. Germline CDR1 is LNHDA and CDR2 is SQIVND (reference sequence). The CDR3 here is CASSLQGWGYTF. The CDR3 DNA is TGTGCCAGTAGTCTTCAGGGCTGGGGCTACACCTTC.

J is TRBJ2-2 and V is TRBV30; TRBD2 might be the D (6 bases). Germline V gene lookup returns CDR1 GTSNPN and CDR2 SVGIG (reference sequence). The CDR3 extends over 13 amino acids. Between the trimmed V and J ends, which lost 1 base and 5 bases, there was a span of 8 bases. The CDR3 DNA sequence: TGTGCCTGGAGTGCCCGGGGGACCGGGGAGCTGTTTTTT. Amino acid sequence: CAWSARGTGELFF.

The chain is built from TRBV5-6 and TRBJ2-1; 10 nucleotides align to TRBD1. The CDR3 contains 15 residues. Germline CDR1 is SGHDT and CDR2 is YYEEEE. After removal of 4 bases from V and 3 bases from J, the junction contained 4 bases not matched to a gene. As DNA, the CDR3 is TGTGCCAGCAGCGGGGGGACAGGGGACTACAATGAGCAGTTCTTC. Translation gives CASSGGTGDYNEQFF.

J is TRBJ1-5 and V is TRBV19; 7 bases are a match to TRBD1. Germline V gene lookup returns CDR1 LNHDA and CDR2 SQIVND (reference sequence). The CDR3 covers 15 residues. The junction had 2 bases not matched to a gene; V was cut back by 3 bases and J by 0 bases. The CDR3 reads CASSIRGASNQPQHF. The DNA for the CDR3 is TGTGCCAGTAGTATCAGGGGGGCTAGCAATCAGCCCCAGCATTTT.

The chain combines TRBV5-1 with TRBJ2-3; perhaps TRBD2 as D (7 bases). The CDR3 sequence is 17 residues long. Per germline, CDR1 SGHRS and CDR2 YFSETQ. V was pared by 1 base and J by 3 bases, with 18 bases between. The CDR3 bases are TGCGCCAGCAGCTTGAATCCGGCGGGGGCTGGGACAGATACGCAGTATTTT. It codes for CASSLNPAGAGTDTQYF. The variable domain in full, completed from reference TRBV5-1 and TRBJ2-3, reads KAGVTQTPRYLIKTRGQQVTLSCSPISGHRSVSWYQQTPGQGLQFLFEYFSETQRNKGNFPGRFSGRQFSNSRSEMNVSTLELGDSALYLCASSLNPAGAGTDTQYFGPGTRLTVL.

The V gene is TRBV19, the J gene TRBJ2-1, with D unclear. With 6 bases removed from V and 3 bases from J, the gap between germline ends came to 12 bases. CDR3 length: 14 amino acids. Germline V gives CDR1 LNHDA, CDR2 SQIVND (reference sequence). CDR3 protein: CASSGRPGYNEQFF. The DNA for the CDR3 is TGTGCCAGTAGCGGACGTCCGGGCTACAATGAGCAGTTCTTC. Variable domain in full (rest from reference TRBV19 and TRBJ2-1): DGGITQSPKYLFRKEGQNVTLSCEQNLNHDAMYWYRQDPGQGLRLIYYSQIVNDFQKGDIAEGYSVSREKKESFPLTVTSAQKNPTAFYLCASSGRPGYNEQFFGPGTRLTVL.

The V gene is TRBV11-2, the J gene TRBJ2-7; 12 bases fit TRBD2. Germline V lookup: CDR1 SGHAT, CDR2 FQNNGV. With V trimmed by 0 bases and J by 5 bases, 17 bases remained unmatched. This CDR3 is 20 amino acids long. CDR3 protein: CASSLERGLAGGNRIHEQYF. CDR3 bases: TGTGCCAGCAGCTTAGAAAGGGGGCTAGCGGGAGGGAATCGTATTCACGAGCAGTACTTC. The entire variable domain, with the rest obtained from reference TRBV11-2 and TRBJ2-7, is as follows: EAGVAQSPRYKIIEKRQSVAFWCNPISGHATLYWYQQILGQGPKLLIQFQNNGVVDDSQLPKDRFSAERLKGVDSTLKIQPAKLEDSAVYLCASSLERGLAGGNRIHEQYFGPGTRLTVT.

V gene TRBV6-1 combines with J gene TRBJ2-7, with D unresolved. The CDR3 extends over 12 amino acids. Germline V CDR1 and CDR2: MNHNS, SASEGT. V lost 3 bases and J lost 2, with 5 bases in between. The CDR3 DNA reads as TGTGCCAGCAGTGAGCAGCCCTACGAGCAGTACTTC. This sequence encodes CASSEQPYEQYF.

The genes are TRBV10-3 and TRBJ1-1, with 7 bases identical to TRBD1. CDR3 size: 14 residues. The V and J ends lost 6 bases and 1 base, in that order; junction bases with no gene match: 5. The V gene's germline CDR1 is ENHRY and CDR2 SYGVKD. This chain's CDR3 is CAIRPGTENTEAFF. For the CDR3, the DNA is TGTGCCATCAGGCCCGGGACAGAGAACACTGAAGCTTTCTTT.

The chain combines TRBV4-2 with TRBJ2-3; tentative D call: TRBD2 (5 bases). Trimming removed 6 bases from V and 2 bases from J, with 9 bases in between. The length of the CDR3 is 13 residues. CDR1 is LGHNA and CDR2 is YNFKEQ in the germline V gene. This chain's CDR3 is CASRRTSTDTQYF. Here the CDR3 DNA reads TGTGCCAGCAGACGGACTTCCACAGATACGCAGTATTTT.

The V gene is TRBV13, the J gene TRBJ1-2, with D unresolved. The CDR3 is made up of 16 amino acids. Germline values: CDR1 PRHDT, CDR2 FYEKMQ (reference sequence). V was trimmed by 1 base and J by 3 bases, leaving 15 bases between them. The CDR3 DNA reads TGTGCCAGCAGCTTAGAGGCAGCCTGGAAAGACTATGGCTACACCTTC. Translation gives CASSLEAAWKDYGYTF.

V and J are TRBV6-6 and TRBJ2-7, with TRBD1 matching 8 bases. This CDR3 comprises 15 residues. Germline values: CDR1 MNHNY, CDR2 SVGAGI (reference sequence). The V gene end was trimmed by 5 bases and the J gene end by 6 bases; junction bases not matched to a gene: 12. CDR3 sequence: CASSTTGEGLSEQYF. The CDR3 DNA follows: TGTGCCAGCAGTACGACAGGGGAAGGTCTAAGCGAGCAGTACTTC.

The chain links TRBV6-5 to TRBJ2-5, with D unresolved. V was clipped by 4 bases and J by 2 bases, with 14 bases between them. From germline, CDR1 is MNHEY and CDR2 SVGAGI. This CDR3 is 15 amino acids long. As DNA, the CDR3 is TGTGCCAGCAGTTCTGGCCATCCCGGACAAGAGACCCAGTACTTC. Protein product: CASSSGHPGQETQYF.

The gene calls are TRBV6-5 and TRBJ2-3; D unresolved. This CDR3 comprises 14 residues. Trimming left V 4 bases short and J 4 bases short, with 12 bases between. Germline-derived CDR1 and CDR2 are MNHEY and SVGAGI. DNA for the CDR3: TGTGCCAGCAGTTGGGCTAGTGGGTCAGATACGCAGTATTTT. It encodes CASSWASGSDTQYF.

This chain uses TRBV2 with TRBJ1-5; 8 nucleotides match TRBD1. After removal of 7 bases from V and 4 bases from J, the junction contained 12 bases not matched to a gene. Germline CDR1 is SNHLY and CDR2 is FYNNEI. The CDR3 length is 16 residues. The CDR3 spells CASTEQTGAANQPQHF. The CDR3 coding sequence is TGTGCCAGCACCGAACAGACAGGGGCCGCTAATCAGCCCCAGCATTTT.